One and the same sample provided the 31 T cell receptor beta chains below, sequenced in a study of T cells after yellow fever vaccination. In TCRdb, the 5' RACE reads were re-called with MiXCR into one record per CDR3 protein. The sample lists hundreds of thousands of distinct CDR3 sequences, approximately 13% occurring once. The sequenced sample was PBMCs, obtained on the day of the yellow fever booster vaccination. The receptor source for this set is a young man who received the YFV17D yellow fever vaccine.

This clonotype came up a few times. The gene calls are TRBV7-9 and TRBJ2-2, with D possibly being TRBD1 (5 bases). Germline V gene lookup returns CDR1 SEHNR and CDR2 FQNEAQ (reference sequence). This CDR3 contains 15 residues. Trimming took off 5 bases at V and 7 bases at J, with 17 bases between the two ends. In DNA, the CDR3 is TGTGCCAGCAGCAACCTAGGGCAGCAGGGCGGGGAGCTGTTTTTT. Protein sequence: CASSNLGQQGGELFF. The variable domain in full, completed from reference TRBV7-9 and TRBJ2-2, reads DTGVSQNPRHKITKRGQNVTFRCDPISEHNRLYWYRQTLGQGPEFLTYFQNEAQLEKSRLLSDRFSAERPKGSFSTLEIQRTEQGDSAMYLCASSNLGQQGGELFFGEGSRLTVL.

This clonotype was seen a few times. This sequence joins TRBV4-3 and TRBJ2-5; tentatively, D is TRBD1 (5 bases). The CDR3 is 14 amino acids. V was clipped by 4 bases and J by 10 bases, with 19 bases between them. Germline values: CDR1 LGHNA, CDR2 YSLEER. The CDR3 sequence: CASSREGAHQGQYF. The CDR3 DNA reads TGCGCCAGCAGCCGGGAAGGGGCCCATCAGGGCCAGTACTTC.

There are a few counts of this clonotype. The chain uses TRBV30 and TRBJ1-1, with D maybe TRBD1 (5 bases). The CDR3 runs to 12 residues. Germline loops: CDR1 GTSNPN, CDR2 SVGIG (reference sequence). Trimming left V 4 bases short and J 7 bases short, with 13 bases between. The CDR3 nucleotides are TGTGCCTGGATCCTTGGGGGGATTGAAGCTTTCTTT. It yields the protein CAWILGGIEAFF.

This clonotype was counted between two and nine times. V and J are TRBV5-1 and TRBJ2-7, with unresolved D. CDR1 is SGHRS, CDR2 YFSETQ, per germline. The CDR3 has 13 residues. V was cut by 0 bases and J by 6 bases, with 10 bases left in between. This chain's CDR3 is CASSLAGFSEQYF. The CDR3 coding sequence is TGCGCCAGCAGCTTGGCCGGTTTTAGCGAGCAGTACTTC.

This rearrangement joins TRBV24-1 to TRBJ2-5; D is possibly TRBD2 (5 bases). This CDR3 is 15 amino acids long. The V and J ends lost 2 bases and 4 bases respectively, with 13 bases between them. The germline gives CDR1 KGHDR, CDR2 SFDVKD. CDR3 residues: CATSDSAPGRETQYF. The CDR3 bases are TGTGCCACCAGTGATTCGGCACCTGGGAGAGAGACCCAGTACTTC.

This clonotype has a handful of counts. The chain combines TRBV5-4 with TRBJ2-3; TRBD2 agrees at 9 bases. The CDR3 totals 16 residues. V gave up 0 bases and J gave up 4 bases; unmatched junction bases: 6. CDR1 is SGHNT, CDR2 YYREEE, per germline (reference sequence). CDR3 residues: CASSLDSGRFADTQYF. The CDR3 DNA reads TGTGCCAGCAGCTTGGATAGCGGGAGATTCGCAGATACGCAGTATTTT.

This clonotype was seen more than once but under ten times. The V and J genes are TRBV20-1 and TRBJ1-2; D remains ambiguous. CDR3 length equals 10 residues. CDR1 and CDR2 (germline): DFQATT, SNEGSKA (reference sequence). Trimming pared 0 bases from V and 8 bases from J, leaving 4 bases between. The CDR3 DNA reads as TGCAGTGCTAGAGATATCGGCTACACCTTC. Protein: CSARDIGYTF.

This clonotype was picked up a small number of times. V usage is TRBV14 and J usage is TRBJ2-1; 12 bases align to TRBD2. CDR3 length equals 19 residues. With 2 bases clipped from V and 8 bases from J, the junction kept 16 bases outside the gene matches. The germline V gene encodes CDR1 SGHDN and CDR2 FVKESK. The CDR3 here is CASSQQTSGRPQKGYEQFF. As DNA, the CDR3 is TGTGCCAGCAGCCAACAAACTAGCGGGAGGCCACAGAAGGGTTATGAGCAGTTCTTC.

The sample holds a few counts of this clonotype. The CDR3 DNA reads TGTGCCAGCAGCTTACAGACGGGAGGGAGAGAGACCCAGTACTTC. Translated, it gives CASSLQTGGRETQYF. This chain connects TRBV7-2 to TRBJ2-5, with 8 bases identical to TRBD2. This CDR3 region has 15 residues. Trimming removed 2 bases from V and 4 bases from J; junction bases left unmatched: 6. CDR1 is SGHTA, CDR2 FQGNSA, per germline.

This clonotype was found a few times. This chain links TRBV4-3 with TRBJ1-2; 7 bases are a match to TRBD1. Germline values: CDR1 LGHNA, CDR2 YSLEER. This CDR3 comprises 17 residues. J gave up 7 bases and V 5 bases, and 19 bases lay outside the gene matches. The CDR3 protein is CASSSRPGTVSQSGYTF. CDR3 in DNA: TGCGCCAGCAGCTCCCGTCCCGGGACAGTATCCCAGTCTGGCTACACCTTC.

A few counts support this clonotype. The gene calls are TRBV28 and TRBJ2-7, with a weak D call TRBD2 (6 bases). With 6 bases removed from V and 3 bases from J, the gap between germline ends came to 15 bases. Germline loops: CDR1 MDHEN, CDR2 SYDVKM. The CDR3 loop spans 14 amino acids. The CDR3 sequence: CASSYPGLNYEQYF. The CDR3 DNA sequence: TGTGCCAGCAGCTACCCGGGACTTAACTACGAGCAGTACTTC.

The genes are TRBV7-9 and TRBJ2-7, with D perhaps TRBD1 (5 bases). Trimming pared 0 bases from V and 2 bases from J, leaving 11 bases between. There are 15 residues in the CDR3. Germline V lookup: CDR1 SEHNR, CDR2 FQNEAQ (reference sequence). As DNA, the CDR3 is TGTGCCAGCAGCTTAGCGGAGACAGAAACCTACGAGCAGTACTTC. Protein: CASSLAETETYEQYF.

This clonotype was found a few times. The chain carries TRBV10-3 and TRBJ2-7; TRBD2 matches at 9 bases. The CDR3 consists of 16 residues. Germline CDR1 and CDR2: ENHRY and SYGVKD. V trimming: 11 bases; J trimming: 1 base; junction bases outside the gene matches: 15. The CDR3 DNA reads TGTGCCTCTGGGGGAAGGACTAGCGACGTTTCCTACGAGCAGTACTTC. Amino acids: CASGGRTSDVSYEQYF.

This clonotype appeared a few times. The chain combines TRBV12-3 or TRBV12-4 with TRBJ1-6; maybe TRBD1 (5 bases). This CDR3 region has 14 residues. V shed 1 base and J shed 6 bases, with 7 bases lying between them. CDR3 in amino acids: CASSLGQFNSPLHF. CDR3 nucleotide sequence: TGTGCCAGCAGTTTAGGACAGTTTAATTCACCCCTCCACTTT.

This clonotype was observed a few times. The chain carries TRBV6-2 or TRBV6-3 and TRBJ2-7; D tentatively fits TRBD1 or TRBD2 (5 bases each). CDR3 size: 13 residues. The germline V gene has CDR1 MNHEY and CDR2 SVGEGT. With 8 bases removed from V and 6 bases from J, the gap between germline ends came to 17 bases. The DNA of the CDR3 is TGTGCCAGCGGGCCGGGACCGAACAGCGAGCAGTACTTC. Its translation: CASGPGPNSEQYF.

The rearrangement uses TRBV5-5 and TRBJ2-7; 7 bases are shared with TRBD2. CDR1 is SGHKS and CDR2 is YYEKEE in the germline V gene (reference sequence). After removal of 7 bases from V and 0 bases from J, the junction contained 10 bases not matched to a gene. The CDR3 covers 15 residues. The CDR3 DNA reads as TGTGCCAGCGGCCCGAGACTAGCCAGCTCCTACGAGCAGTACTTC. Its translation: CASGPRLASSYEQYF.

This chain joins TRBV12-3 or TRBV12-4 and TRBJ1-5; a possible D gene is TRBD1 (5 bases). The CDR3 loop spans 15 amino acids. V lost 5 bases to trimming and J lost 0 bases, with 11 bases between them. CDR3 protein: CASSRGAYSNQPQHF. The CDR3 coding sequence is TGTGCCAGCAGTCGTGGGGCTTATAGCAATCAGCCCCAGCATTTT.

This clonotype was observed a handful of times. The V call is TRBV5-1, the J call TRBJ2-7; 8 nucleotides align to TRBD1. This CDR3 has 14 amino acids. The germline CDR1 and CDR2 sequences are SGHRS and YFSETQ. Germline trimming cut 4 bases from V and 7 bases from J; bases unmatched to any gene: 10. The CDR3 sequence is CASSTGQGPFEQYF. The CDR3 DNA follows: TGCGCCAGCAGCACTGGACAGGGACCGTTTGAGCAGTACTTC.

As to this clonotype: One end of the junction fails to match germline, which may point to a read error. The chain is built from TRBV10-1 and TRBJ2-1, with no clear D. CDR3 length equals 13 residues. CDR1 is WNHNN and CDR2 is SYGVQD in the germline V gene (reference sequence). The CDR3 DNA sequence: TGCGCCAGCAGTGATGTGGGTCCGAATGAGCCGTTCTTC. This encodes CASSDVGPNEPFF.

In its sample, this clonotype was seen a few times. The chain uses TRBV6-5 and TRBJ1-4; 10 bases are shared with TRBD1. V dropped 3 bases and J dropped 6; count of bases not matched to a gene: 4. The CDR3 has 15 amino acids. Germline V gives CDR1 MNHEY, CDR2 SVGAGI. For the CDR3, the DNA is TGTGCCAGCAGTTATGGGGGGACAGGGGATGAAAAACTGTTTTTT. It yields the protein CASSYGGTGDEKLFF.

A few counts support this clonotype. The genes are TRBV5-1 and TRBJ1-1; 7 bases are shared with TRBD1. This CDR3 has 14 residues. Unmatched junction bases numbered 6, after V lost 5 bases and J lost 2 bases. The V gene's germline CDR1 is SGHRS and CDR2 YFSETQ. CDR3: CASSAGQPNTEAFF. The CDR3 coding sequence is TGCGCCAGCAGTGCGGGACAGCCCAACACTGAAGCTTTCTTT.

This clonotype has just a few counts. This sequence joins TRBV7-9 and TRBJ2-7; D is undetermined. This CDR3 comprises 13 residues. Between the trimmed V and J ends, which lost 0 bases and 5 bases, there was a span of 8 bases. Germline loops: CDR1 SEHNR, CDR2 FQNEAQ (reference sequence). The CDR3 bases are TGTGCCAGCAGCTTAGCGTTTGCGGACGAGCAGTACTTC. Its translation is CASSLAFADEQYF.

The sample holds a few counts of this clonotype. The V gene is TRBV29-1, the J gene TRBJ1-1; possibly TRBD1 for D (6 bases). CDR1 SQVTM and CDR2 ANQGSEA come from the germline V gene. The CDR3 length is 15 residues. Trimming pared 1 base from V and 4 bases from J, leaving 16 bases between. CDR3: CSVEGYRATGTEAFF. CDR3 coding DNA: TGCAGCGTTGAAGGCTACAGGGCAACGGGCACTGAAGCTTTCTTT.

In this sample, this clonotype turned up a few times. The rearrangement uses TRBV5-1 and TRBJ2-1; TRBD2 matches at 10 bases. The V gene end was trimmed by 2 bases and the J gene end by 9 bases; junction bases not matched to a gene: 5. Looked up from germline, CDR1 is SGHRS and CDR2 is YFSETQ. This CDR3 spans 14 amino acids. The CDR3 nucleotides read TGCGCCAGCAGCTTCGTACTAGCGGGGAGTGAGCAGTTCTTC. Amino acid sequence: CASSFVLAGSEQFF.

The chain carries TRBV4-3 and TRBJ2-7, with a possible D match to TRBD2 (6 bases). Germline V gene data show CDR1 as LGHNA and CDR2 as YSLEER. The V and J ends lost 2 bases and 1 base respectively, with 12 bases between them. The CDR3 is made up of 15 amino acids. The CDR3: CASSQIAGRSYEQYF. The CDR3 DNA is TGCGCCAGCAGCCAAATTGCAGGGAGGTCCTACGAGCAGTACTTC.

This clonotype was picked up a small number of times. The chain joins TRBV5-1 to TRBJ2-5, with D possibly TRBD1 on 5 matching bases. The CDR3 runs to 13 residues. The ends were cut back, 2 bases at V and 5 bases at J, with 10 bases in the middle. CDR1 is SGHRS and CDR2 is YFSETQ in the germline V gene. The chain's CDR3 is CASSLLQDETQYF. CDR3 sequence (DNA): TGCGCCAGCAGCTTATTACAGGACGAGACCCAGTACTTC.

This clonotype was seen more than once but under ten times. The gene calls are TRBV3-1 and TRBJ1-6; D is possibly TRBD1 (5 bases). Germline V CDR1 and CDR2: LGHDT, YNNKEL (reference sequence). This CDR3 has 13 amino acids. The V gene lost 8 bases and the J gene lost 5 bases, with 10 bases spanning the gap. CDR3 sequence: CASGGRNNSPLHF. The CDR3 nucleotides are TGTGCCAGCGGGGGGAGGAATAATTCACCCCTCCACTTT.

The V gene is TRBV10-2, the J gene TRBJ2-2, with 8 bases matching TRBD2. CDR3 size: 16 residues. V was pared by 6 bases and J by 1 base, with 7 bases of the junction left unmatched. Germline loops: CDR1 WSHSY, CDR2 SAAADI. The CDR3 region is CASSEGAGVNTGELFF. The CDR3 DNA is TGCGCCAGCAGCGAGGGAGCGGGAGTGAACACCGGGGAGCTGTTTTTT.

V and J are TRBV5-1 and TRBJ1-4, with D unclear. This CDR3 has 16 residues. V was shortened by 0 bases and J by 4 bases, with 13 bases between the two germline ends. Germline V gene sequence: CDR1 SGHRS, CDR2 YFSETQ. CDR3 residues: CASSLAPSGGNEKLFF. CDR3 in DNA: TGCGCCAGCAGCTTGGCCCCGTCAGGAGGTAATGAAAAACTGTTTTTT.

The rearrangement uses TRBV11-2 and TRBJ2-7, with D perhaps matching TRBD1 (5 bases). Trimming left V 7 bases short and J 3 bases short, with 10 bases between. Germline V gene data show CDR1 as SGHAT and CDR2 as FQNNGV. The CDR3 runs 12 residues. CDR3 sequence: CASTTDNYEQYF. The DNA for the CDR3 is TGTGCCAGCACCACGGACAACTACGAGCAGTACTTC.

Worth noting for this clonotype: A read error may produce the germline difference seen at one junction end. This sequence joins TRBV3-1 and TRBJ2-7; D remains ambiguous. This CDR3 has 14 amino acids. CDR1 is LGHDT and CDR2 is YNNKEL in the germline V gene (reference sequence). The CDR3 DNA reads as TGTGCCAGCAGACTTGACATCTATTCCTCCGAGCAGTACTTC. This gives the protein CASRLDIYSSEQYF.